This T cell receptor (beta chain) was captured in a study of cytomegalovirus exposure and HLA in healthy donors. Study details: Around 78 million unique TCRs, all from HLA-typed donors, were included in an early release of the data.

Whole-study results and caveats: Accurate prediction of HLA-A and HLA-B alleles (for most subjects) was reportedly achieved from TCR beta sequences.

In the PCR, 60 Vbeta and 13 Jbeta primers were used. Clones were read by immunoSEQ multiplex PCR, and TCRdb kept only the in-frame ones, dropping some. The sample carries around 88,000 clones, roughly 70% recorded once. V gave up 0 bases and J gave up 3 bases; unmatched junction bases: 3. Germline assignment: CDR1 SGHTA and CDR2 FQGTGA. The CDR3 is made up of 17 amino acids. With regard to this clone: As yet, its antigen is unknown.

This sequence joins TRBV7-3 and TRBJ2-3; 13 bases align to TRBD2. This clonotype originated in a male donor in good health and CMV-seronegative. Material: PBMCs. The CDR3 is CASSLTGTSGVTDTQYF. The CDR3 nucleotides are TGTGCCAGCAGCTTAACGGGGACTAGCGGGGTAACAGATACGCAGTATTTT.